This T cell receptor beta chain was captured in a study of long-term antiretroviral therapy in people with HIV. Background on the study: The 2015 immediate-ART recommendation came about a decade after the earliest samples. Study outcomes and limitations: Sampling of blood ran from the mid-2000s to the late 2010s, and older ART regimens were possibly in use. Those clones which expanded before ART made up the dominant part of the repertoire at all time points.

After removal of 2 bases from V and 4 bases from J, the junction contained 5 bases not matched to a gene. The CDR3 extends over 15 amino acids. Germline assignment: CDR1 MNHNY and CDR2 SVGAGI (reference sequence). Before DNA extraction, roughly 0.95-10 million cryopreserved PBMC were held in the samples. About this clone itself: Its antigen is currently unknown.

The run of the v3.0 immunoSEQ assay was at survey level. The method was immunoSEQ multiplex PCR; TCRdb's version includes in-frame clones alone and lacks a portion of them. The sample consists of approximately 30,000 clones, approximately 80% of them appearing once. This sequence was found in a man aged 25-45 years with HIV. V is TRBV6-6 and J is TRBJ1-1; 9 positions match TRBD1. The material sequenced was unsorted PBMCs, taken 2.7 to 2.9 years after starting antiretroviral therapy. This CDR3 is CASSYGPTGGTEAFF. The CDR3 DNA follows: TGTGCCAGCAGTTACGGACCGACAGGGGGCACTGAAGCTTTCTTT.